The 26 T cell receptor beta chains below were found in one sample sequenced in a study of CD8+CD57+ T cells in acquired aplastic anemia. It was patients with CD8+CD57+ cell expansion by flow cytometry who were chosen for sequencing. TCR beta VDJ combinations and CDR3 sequences were profiled from genomic DNA. One entry per CDR3 protein, called by TCRdb with MiXCR from the reads. The sample has about 290,000 distinct CDR3 sequences, 56% seen once; the top ten hold around 1.3%. The sequencing sample was made of sorted CD4+, CD8+, or CD8+CD57+ T cells (not recorded which) from PBMCs. Every receptor here comes from a human donor with aplastic anemia.

This clonotype was seen ten or more times. J is TRBJ1-1 and V is TRBV29-1; D is uncertain. Germline V gene data show CDR1 as SQVTM and CDR2 as ANQGSEA. This CDR3 contains 13 residues. The V end was cut by 4 bases, the J end by 1 base, with 10 bases between. CDR3 loop: CSVARHGNTEAFF. CDR3 nucleotide sequence: TGCAGCGTTGCCCGACACGGGAACACTGAAGCTTTCTTT.

The V call is TRBV30, the J call TRBJ1-1, with a possible D match to TRBD1 (5 bases). Trimming removed 2 bases from V and 3 bases from J, with 10 bases in between. This CDR3 region has 13 residues. Germline lookup yields CDR1 GTSNPN and CDR2 SVGIG (reference sequence). The CDR3 DNA sequence: TGTGCCTGGAGTCTCGAGGGGTACACTGAAGCTTTCTTT. Its protein is CAWSLEGYTEAFF.

CDR3: CASSLTGGDQPQHF. For the CDR3, the DNA is TGTGCCAGCAGTTTAACGGGCGGAGATCAGCCCCAGCATTTT. The rearrangement joins TRBV12-3 or TRBV12-4 to TRBJ1-5, with D hard to call. The CDR3 is made up of 14 amino acids. With 2 bases removed from V and 5 bases from J, the gap between germline ends came to 10 bases.

At least ten counts were recorded for this clonotype. The chain is built from TRBV2 and TRBJ1-4; weak D call: TRBD1 (6 bases). The germline V gene encodes CDR1 SNHLY and CDR2 FYNNEI. The CDR3 covers 14 residues. Trimming pared 6 bases from V and 5 bases from J, leaving 13 bases between. CDR3 coding DNA: TGTGCCAGCAGATTACAGGGAGCAAATGAAAAACTGTTTTTT. Its translation is CASRLQGANEKLFF.

This clonotype has a count of ten or more. V gene TRBV20-1 combines with J gene TRBJ2-3, with 12 nucleotides matching TRBD2. Trimming cost V 6 bases and J 6 bases; bases outside gene matches: 10. The CDR3 consists of 15 residues. The germline gives CDR1 DFQATT, CDR2 SNEGSKA (reference sequence). As DNA, the CDR3 is TGCAGTGCAAGTCCGACTAGCGGGAGATCCGATACGCAGTATTTT. Translation: CSASPTSGRSDTQYF.

The chain uses TRBV12-5 and TRBJ2-1, with D possibly being TRBD2 (5 bases). This CDR3 spans 16 amino acids. V gave up 1 base and J gave up 0 bases, with 10 bases separating them. Germline V gene lookup returns CDR1 LGHNT and CDR2 FRNRAP. DNA of the CDR3: TGTGCTAGTGGTTTGGGGCGGGCGAGCTCCTACAATGAGCAGTTCTTC. Its translation: CASGLGRASSYNEQFF. The full variable domain, in which reference TRBV12-5 and TRBJ2-1 provide the parts outside the CDR3, is DARVTQTPRHKVTEMGQEVTMRCQPILGHNTVFWYRQTMMQGLELLAYFRNRAPLDDSGMPKDRFSAEMPDATLATLKIQPSEPRDSAVYFCASGLGRASSYNEQFFGPGTRLTVL.

The chain employs TRBV7-9 and TRBJ2-7; TRBD1 aligns across 7 bases. CDR3 length: 14 residues. CDR1 is SEHNR, CDR2 FQNEAQ, per germline (reference sequence). The trim removed 7 bases at V and 4 bases at J, leaving 10 bases unmatched. CDR3 loop: CASTTGTATYEQYF. The CDR3 coding sequence is TGTGCCAGCACCACAGGGACAGCAACTTACGAGCAGTACTTC.

This clonotype was observed at least ten times. The V call is TRBV19, the J call TRBJ2-3; a possible D gene is TRBD1 (6 bases). Trimming cost V 11 bases and J 3 bases, with 15 bases left between them. CDR3 length equals 13 residues. The germline CDR1 and CDR2 sequences are LNHDA and SQIVND (reference sequence). Here the CDR3 DNA reads TGTGCCGGACGGACAGAAGGAACAGATACGCAGTATTTT. Translation gives CAGRTEGTDTQYF.

This clonotype has just a few counts. The CDR3 ends on some other residue instead of the conserved phenylalanine or tryptophan, so this is likely a read error. The rearrangement uses TRBV12-3 or TRBV12-4 and TRBJ1-2; D uncertain. This CDR3 contains 14 residues. The V end was cut by 1 base, the J end by 5 bases, with 11 bases between. DNA for the CDR3: TGTGCCAGCAGTTTAGACCCACAGATTTATGGCTACACCCTC. As protein: CASSLDPQIYGYTL.

This rearrangement joins TRBV10-3 to TRBJ2-1, with D possibly TRBD1 on 5 matching bases. V lost 10 bases, J lost 1 base, and 17 bases lay in between. This CDR3 is built from 15 residues. Germline loops: CDR1 ENHRY, CDR2 SYGVKD. CDR3 sequence reads: CATKPRGQSYNEQFF. Here the CDR3 DNA reads TGTGCCACCAAGCCAAGGGGCCAATCCTACAATGAGCAGTTCTTC.

This clonotype was counted a few times. The chain joins TRBV15 to TRBJ2-2, with no clear D. The ends were cut back, 4 bases at V and 8 bases at J, with 17 bases in the middle. The CDR3 contains 15 residues. Per germline, CDR1 LNHNV and CDR2 YYDKDF (reference sequence). The DNA for the CDR3 is TGTGCCACCAGCACCATCCGGTTCGGACCGGGGGAGCTGTTTTTT. It codes for CATSTIRFGPGELFF.

In regard to this clonotype: At one boundary the junction diverges from the germline segment, which might be a read error. The CDR3 sequence is CASSYTVF. The CDR3 nucleotides read TGTGCCAGCAGTTACACGGTATTT. The genes are TRBV6-4 and TRBJ2-2; no clear D. The CDR3 totals 8 residues. Germline CDR1 reads MRHNA; CDR2 reads SNTAGT.

The chain carries TRBV19 and TRBJ2-1; unclear D gene. This CDR3 is 12 amino acids long. In germline, CDR1 is LNHDA, CDR2 SQIVND (reference sequence). Trimming took off 3 bases at V and 12 bases at J, with 12 bases between the two ends. The CDR3 DNA follows: TGTGCCAGTAGTATCCCAGCCGTAGGGCAGTTCTTC. It encodes CASSIPAVGQFF. Based on the CDR3 plus reference TRBV19 and TRBJ2-1, the full variable domain is DGGITQSPKYLFRKEGQNVTLSCEQNLNHDAMYWYRQDPGQGLRLIYYSQIVNDFQKGDIAEGYSVSREKKESFPLTVTSAQKNPTAFYLCASSIPAVGQFFGPGTRLTVL.

The rearrangement uses TRBV9 and TRBJ1-1; D is perhaps TRBD1 (6 bases). Trimming took 1 base from V and 3 from J, leaving 10 bases between them. The CDR3 has 14 residues. Germline lookup yields CDR1 SGDLS and CDR2 YYNGEE. CDR3 DNA sequence: TGTGCCAGCAGCGTATATGGGGGCGACACTGAAGCTTTCTTT. This codes for CASSVYGGDTEAFF.

This clonotype was observed a handful of times. V gene TRBV19 combines with J gene TRBJ1-5; D possibly corresponds to TRBD1 (6 bases). Trimming removed 3 bases from V and 5 bases from J, with 17 bases in between. CDR1 is LNHDA and CDR2 is SQIVND in the germline V gene (reference sequence). This CDR3 has 16 amino acids. The CDR3 sequence: CASSIWGAVVDQPQHF. In DNA, the CDR3 is TGTGCCAGTAGTATTTGGGGGGCAGTAGTCGATCAGCCCCAGCATTTT.

The CDR3 coding sequence is TGCGCCAGCAGCTTGGTCCCTAGCGGACACAATGAGCAGTTCTTC. Translation: CASSLVPSGHNEQFF. The chain is built from TRBV5-1 and TRBJ2-1; 7 nucleotides align to TRBD2. J lost 5 bases, V lost 0 bases, and 5 bases had no gene match. This CDR3 is 15 amino acids long. CDR1 is SGHRS, CDR2 YFSETQ, per germline.

This clonotype appeared many times. This chain connects TRBV11-2 to TRBJ2-7; 11 nucleotides match TRBD1. The CDR3 covers 15 residues. V gave up 5 bases and J gave up 4 bases; unmatched junction bases: 7. Looked up from germline, CDR1 is SGHAT and CDR2 is FQNNGV. As DNA, the CDR3 is TGTGCCAGCAGCCAGGGACAGGGGGTCCAATACGAGCAGTACTTC. This codes for CASSQGQGVQYEQYF.

The rearrangement links TRBV24-1 to TRBJ2-5; D is unclear. The J call may be wrong; the DNA end is better matched by TRBJ2-4. This CDR3 region has 11 residues. From germline, CDR1 is KGHDR and CDR2 SFDVKD. CDR3 DNA sequence: TGTGCCACCAGTGATTTTGGCATTCAGTACTTC. Protein: CATSDFGIQYF.

This clonotype occurred many times. The chain joins TRBV11-3 to TRBJ2-3; D remains unclear. V lost 5 bases to trimming and J lost 8 bases, with 14 bases between them. This CDR3 contains 13 residues. In germline, CDR1 is SGHNT, CDR2 YENEEA. The CDR3 region is CASSGPPTGTQYF. The CDR3 DNA reads as TGTGCCAGCAGCGGGCCACCGACGGGTACGCAGTATTTT.

About this clonotype itself: This may arise from a read error, as a much more abundant clone is one base away. The chain uses TRBV10-3 and TRBJ2-5; the D gene is possibly TRBD1 (8 bases). The CDR3 is 14 residues long. Per the germline V gene, CDR1 is ENHRY and CDR2 is SYGVKD. The chain's CDR3 is CAFSGQGGQETQYF. CDR3 sequence (DNA): TGTGCCTTCAGTGGACAGGGAGGGCAAGAGACCCAGTACTTC.

This clonotype was seen ten or more times. V gene TRBV20-1 combines with J gene TRBJ2-5, with TRBD2 identical over 12 bases. CDR3 length: 14 residues. Germline V gene lookup returns CDR1 DFQATT and CDR2 SNEGSKA (reference sequence). V gave up 8 bases and J gave up 0 bases; unmatched junction bases: 4. This chain's CDR3 is CSMTSGSHQETQYF. DNA for the CDR3: TGCAGTATGACTAGCGGGAGTCACCAAGAGACCCAGTACTTC.

Ten or more counts support this clonotype. The V call is TRBV5-1, the J call TRBJ1-4, with D possibly being TRBD1 (5 bases). Germline CDR1 reads SGHRS; CDR2 reads YFSETQ. This CDR3 spans 14 amino acids. The V gene lost 3 bases and the J gene lost 7 bases, with 13 bases spanning the gap. CDR3 nucleotide sequence: TGCGCCAGCAGCTGGGCAGGGTCGGGTGAAAAACTGTTTTTT. Protein product: CASSWAGSGEKLFF.

The chain has TRBV2 and TRBJ1-1; D not resolved. Germline V gene sequence: CDR1 SNHLY, CDR2 FYNNEI. This CDR3 is built from 14 residues. The germline V and J ends were trimmed by 2 bases and 5 bases, with 12 bases remaining between them. The CDR3 spells CASSEQSLGTEAFF. For the CDR3, the DNA is TGTGCCAGCAGTGAACAGTCTCTGGGGACTGAAGCTTTCTTT.

The chain recombines TRBV15 with TRBJ1-2, with D maybe TRBD1 (5 bases). The germline V and J ends were trimmed by 3 bases and 4 bases, with 15 bases remaining between them. The CDR3 sequence is 15 residues long. Germline CDR1 is LNHNV and CDR2 is YYDKDF (reference sequence). The CDR3 region is CATSRDTWEPYGYTF. In DNA form, the CDR3 reads TGTGCCACCAGCAGGGACACTTGGGAACCCTATGGCTACACCTTC.

This clonotype was recorded a few times. A much more abundant neighbour one base away suggests this may be a read error. The chain employs TRBV19 and TRBJ1-2; TRBD1 agrees at 9 bases. V was pared by 4 bases and J by 8 bases, with 8 bases of the junction left unmatched. There are 14 residues in the CDR3. Germline lookup yields CDR1 LNHDA and CDR2 SQIVND (reference sequence). Here the CDR3 DNA reads TGTGCCAGTAGTACAAACAGGGGGCGGCTCGGCTACACCTTC. Its translation is CASSTNRGRLGYTF.

The gene calls are TRBV9 and TRBJ1-5; no clear D gene. Germline values: CDR1 SGDLS, CDR2 YYNGEE. The V and J ends lost 0 bases and 3 bases respectively, with 7 bases between them. This CDR3 contains 14 residues. The CDR3 sequence: CASSVGQVNQPQHF. Written as DNA, the CDR3 is TGTGCCAGCAGCGTAGGGCAAGTCAATCAGCCCCAGCATTTT.